The 23 T cell receptor beta chains presented below share a single source sample, sequenced in a study of cytomegalovirus exposure and HLA in healthy donors. Both 60 Vbeta primers and 13 Jbeta primers went into the PCR. Assay: immunoSEQ multiplex PCR; the TCRdb copy retains only in-frame clones and omits some. The sample has fewer than 200,000 clones; about 90% are singletons. Sequences were obtained from PBMCs. These receptors were obtained from a boy aged 2-9 years in good health and CMV-seronegative.

The CDR3 here is CASSQDLGGSQHF. The CDR3 DNA follows: TGCGCCAGCAGCCAAGATCTCGGGGGATCCCAGCATTTT. V and J are TRBV4-1 and TRBJ1-5, with D perhaps TRBD1 (5 bases). Germline V gives CDR1 MGHRA, CDR2 YSYEKL. Trimming removed 0 bases from V and 11 bases from J, with 11 bases in between. The CDR3 is made up of 13 amino acids.

The CDR3 nucleotides read TGTGCCAGTAGTATTAGAACAGGGAAGAACACTGAAGCTTTCTTT. Encoded protein: CASSIRTGKNTEAFF. The V and J genes are TRBV19 and TRBJ1-1, with D maybe TRBD1 (6 bases). The CDR3 sequence is 15 residues long. Between the trimmed V and J ends, which lost 3 bases and 1 base, there was a span of 12 bases. The germline V gene has CDR1 LNHDA and CDR2 SQIVND (reference sequence).

V gene TRBV19 combines with J gene TRBJ2-3; 10 nucleotides agree with TRBD2. There are 16 residues in the CDR3. The trim removed 8 bases at V and 0 bases at J, leaving 8 bases unmatched. CDR1 is LNHDA and CDR2 is SQIVND in the germline V gene (reference sequence). CDR3 protein: CASCRLAGTSTDTQYF. The CDR3, as DNA: TGTGCCAGTTGTCGACTAGCGGGTACGAGCACAGATACGCAGTATTTT.

This chain uses TRBV10-1 with TRBJ2-1, with 8 bases identical to TRBD1. CDR1 is WNHNN, CDR2 SYGVQD, per germline (reference sequence). CDR3 length: 12 amino acids. Trimming cost V 2 bases and J 12 bases; bases outside gene matches: 3. The CDR3 DNA reads TGCGCCAGCAGTGAGAACGGACAGGGGCAGTTCTTC. It is translated as CASSENGQGQFF.

V usage is TRBV5-1 and J usage is TRBJ2-1; TRBD1 aligns across 7 bases. The CDR3 extends over 17 amino acids. After removal of 1 base from V and 4 bases from J, the junction contained 11 bases not matched to a gene. The germline CDR1 and CDR2 sequences are SGHRS and YFSETQ. CDR3 protein: CASSLLGTAPRYNEQFF. The DNA of the CDR3 is TGCGCCAGCAGCTTGCTGGGGACAGCCCCCAGGTACAATGAGCAGTTCTTC.

This clone was recorded a few times. The chain recombines TRBV2 with TRBJ2-6; 7 bases are shared with TRBD1. After removal of 3 bases from V and 2 bases from J, the junction contained 1 base not matched to a gene. Germline V gives CDR1 SNHLY, CDR2 FYNNEI. This CDR3 contains 15 residues. The CDR3 sequence is CASSDQGAGANVLTF. In DNA form, the CDR3 reads TGTGCCAGCAGTGATCAGGGGGCTGGGGCCAACGTCCTGACTTTC.

This clone was observed a few times. V gene TRBV28 combines with J gene TRBJ1-5, with a weak D call TRBD1 (5 bases). V lost 8 bases to trimming and J lost 2 bases, with 13 bases between them. The CDR3 has 14 amino acids. Germline V gene sequence: CDR1 MDHEN, CDR2 SYDVKM. The CDR3 sequence is CASCKQVGNQPQHF. The CDR3 coding sequence is TGTGCCAGCTGTAAACAGGTCGGCAATCAGCCCCAGCATTTT.

The V gene is TRBV19, the J gene TRBJ2-1, with D perhaps matching TRBD1 (5 bases). Trimming pared 0 bases from V and 6 bases from J, leaving 9 bases between. The CDR3 is made up of 14 amino acids. The germline V gene has CDR1 LNHDA and CDR2 SQIVND (reference sequence). The CDR3 loop reads CASSIDRVSNEQFF. As DNA, the CDR3 is TGTGCCAGTAGTATAGACAGGGTCAGCAATGAGCAGTTCTTC. The whole variable domain, remainder taken from reference TRBV19 and TRBJ2-1, is DGGITQSPKYLFRKEGQNVTLSCEQNLNHDAMYWYRQDPGQGLRLIYYSQIVNDFQKGDIAEGYSVSREKKESFPLTVTSAQKNPTAFYLCASSIDRVSNEQFFGPGTRLTVL.

The chain recombines TRBV5-1 with TRBJ2-2, with TRBD2 matching over 13 bases. In germline, CDR1 is SGHRS, CDR2 YFSETQ. The CDR3 spans 17 residues. V trimming: 4 bases; J trimming: 2 bases; junction bases outside the gene matches: 5. CDR3 amino acids: CASSVTSGGTNTGELFF. CDR3 DNA sequence: TGCGCCAGCAGCGTGACTAGCGGGGGGACAAACACCGGGGAGCTGTTTTTT.

The chain employs TRBV7-2 and TRBJ2-1, with TRBD1 matching 10 bases. The CDR3 length is 15 residues. Trimming took 6 bases from V and 8 from J; bases not matched to a gene: 10. Germline CDR1 reads SGHTA; CDR2 reads FQGNSA. CDR3 loop: CASSSRDRGLDEQFF. The CDR3 coding sequence is TGTGCCAGCAGTTCGCGGGACAGGGGTTTAGATGAGCAGTTCTTC.

This chain uses TRBV4-1 with TRBJ2-1, with D uncertain. CDR3 length equals 16 residues. Between the trimmed V and J ends, which lost 0 bases and 3 bases, there was a span of 12 bases. Germline CDR1 reads MGHRA; CDR2 reads YSYEKL. In DNA, the CDR3 is TGCGCCAGCAGCCAAGAATCCGTAGAGCTCTACAATGAGCAGTTCTTC. This sequence encodes CASSQESVELYNEQFF.

This clone was seen just once. The chain is built from TRBV11-3 and TRBJ1-1, with no clear D. V was cut by 0 bases and J by 1 base, with 6 bases left in between. CDR1 and CDR2 (germline): SGHNT, YENEEA. The CDR3 is 14 amino acids. The CDR3 reads CASSLDGENTEAFF. The DNA for the CDR3 is TGTGCCAGCAGCTTAGACGGAGAGAACACTGAAGCTTTCTTT.

This chain connects TRBV5-1 to TRBJ2-3; 11 bases are a match to TRBD2. Germline V gene lookup returns CDR1 SGHRS and CDR2 YFSETQ. The CDR3 totals 16 residues. V gave up 0 bases and J gave up 4 bases; unmatched junction bases: 4. The CDR3 coding sequence is TGCGCCAGCAGCTTGGGTAGCGGGAGGGCAGCAGATACGCAGTATTTT. This gives the protein CASSLGSGRAADTQYF.

The V call is TRBV6-5, the J call TRBJ1-5; no clear D gene. Between the trimmed V and J ends, which lost 2 bases and 7 bases, there was a span of 12 bases. The CDR3 spans 14 residues. Germline CDR1 reads MNHEY; CDR2 reads SVGAGI. This CDR3 reads CASSYTSVGQPQHF. CDR3 in DNA: TGTGCCAGCAGTTACACCAGCGTCGGGCAGCCCCAGCATTTT.

The chain employs TRBV7-9 and TRBJ2-1; D may be TRBD1 (6 bases). The CDR3 loop spans 13 amino acids. Trimming took 1 base from V and 9 from J, leaving 10 bases between them. CDR1 and CDR2 (germline): SEHNR, FQNEAQ (reference sequence). Here the CDR3 reads CASSLEIQGEQFF. The CDR3, as DNA: TGTGCCAGCAGCTTAGAAATACAGGGTGAGCAGTTCTTC.

With respect to this clone: One junction end does not reproduce the germline sequence, and a read error may be involved. This chain joins TRBV7-9 and TRBJ2-5; D uncertain. The V gene's germline CDR1 is SEHNR and CDR2 FQNEAQ (reference sequence). The CDR3 is 14 residues long. The CDR3 DNA follows: TGTTCCAGCAGCTTTACAGAGTATCAAGAGACCCAGTACTTC. Its translation: CSSSFTEYQETQYF.

The genes are TRBV19 and TRBJ2-2; a possible D gene is TRBD2 (6 bases). Germline CDR1 reads LNHDA; CDR2 reads SQIVND (reference sequence). V was shortened by 10 bases and J by 3 bases, with 18 bases between the two germline ends. This CDR3 is 15 amino acids long. Here the CDR3 reads CATNRGTYYTGELFF. CDR3 bases: TGTGCCACGAACCGGGGGACTTACTACACCGGGGAGCTGTTTTTT.

The V and J genes are TRBV11-1 and TRBJ2-5, with 7 bases matching TRBD1. Per germline, CDR1 SGHAT and CDR2 FQDESV (reference sequence). The CDR3 consists of 14 residues. V was pared by 3 bases and J by 0 bases, with 1 base of the junction left unmatched. CDR3 DNA: TGTGCCAGCAGCTTTGGACAGGACCAAGAGACCCAGTACTTC. Translated, it gives CASSFGQDQETQYF.

The chain links TRBV5-1 to TRBJ2-2; D possibly corresponds to TRBD1 (6 bases). V gave up 3 bases and J gave up 1 base, with 10 bases separating them. CDR1 and CDR2 (germline): SGHRS, YFSETQ. There are 15 residues in the CDR3. The CDR3 here is CASSSSTGNTGELFF. CDR3 in DNA: TGCGCCAGCAGCTCCTCGACAGGGAACACCGGGGAGCTGTTTTTT.

The chain recombines TRBV7-8 with TRBJ2-5; TRBD2 is a possible D gene (6 bases). The length of the CDR3 is 16 residues. V lost 1 base and J lost 5, with 17 bases in between. Germline assignment: CDR1 SGHVS and CDR2 FQNEAQ. This CDR3 is CASSLGSAGGTETQYF. CDR3 nucleotides: TGTGCCAGCAGCTTAGGTTCGGCCGGGGGTACGGAGACCCAGTACTTC.

The V and J genes are TRBV10-3 and TRBJ2-3, with 9 bases fitting TRBD2. The J segment lost 4 bases and the V segment lost 11 bases, leaving 10 bases of the junction unmatched. CDR3 length: 14 amino acids. CDR1 ENHRY and CDR2 SYGVKD come from the germline V gene. CDR3 sequence (DNA): TGTGCCTCCAAACCGGGACTAGCATCAGATACGCAGTATTTT. Amino acid sequence: CASKPGLASDTQYF.

This clone was detected only a few times. The genes are TRBV6-5 and TRBJ1-4; D unresolved. Trimming took off 8 bases at V and 8 bases at J, with 15 bases between the two ends. The CDR3 contains 13 residues. Per the germline V gene, CDR1 is MNHEY and CDR2 is SVGAGI. CDR3 region: CASRTLEAEKLFF. CDR3 nucleotides: TGTGCCAGCCGTACCCTTGAAGCGGAAAAACTGTTTTTT.

The chain recombines TRBV7-9 with TRBJ1-1, with a weak D call TRBD1 (5 bases). Germline values: CDR1 SEHNR, CDR2 FQNEAQ (reference sequence). The CDR3 runs 15 residues. The V and J ends lost 5 bases and 0 bases respectively, with 13 bases between them. CDR3 nucleotides: TGTGCCAGCAGCGATTGGGGGGGAGTGAACACTGAAGCTTTCTTT. Encoded protein: CASSDWGGVNTEAFF.